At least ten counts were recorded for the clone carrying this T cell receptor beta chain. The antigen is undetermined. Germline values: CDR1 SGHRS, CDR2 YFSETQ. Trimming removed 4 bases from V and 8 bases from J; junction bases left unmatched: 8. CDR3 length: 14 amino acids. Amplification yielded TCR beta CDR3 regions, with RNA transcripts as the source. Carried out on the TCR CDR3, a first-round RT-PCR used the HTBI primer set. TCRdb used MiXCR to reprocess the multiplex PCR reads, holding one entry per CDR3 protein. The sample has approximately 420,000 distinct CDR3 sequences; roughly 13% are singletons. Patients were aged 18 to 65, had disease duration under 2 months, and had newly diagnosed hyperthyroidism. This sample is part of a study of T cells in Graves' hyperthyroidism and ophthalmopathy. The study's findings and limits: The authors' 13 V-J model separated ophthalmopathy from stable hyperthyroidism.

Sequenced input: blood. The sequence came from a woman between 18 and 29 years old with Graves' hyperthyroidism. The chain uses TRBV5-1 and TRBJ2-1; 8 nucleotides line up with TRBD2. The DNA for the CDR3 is TGCGCCAGCAGCATCGGGAGGGCCCCTGATGAGCAGTTCTTC. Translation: CASSIGRAPDEQFF.